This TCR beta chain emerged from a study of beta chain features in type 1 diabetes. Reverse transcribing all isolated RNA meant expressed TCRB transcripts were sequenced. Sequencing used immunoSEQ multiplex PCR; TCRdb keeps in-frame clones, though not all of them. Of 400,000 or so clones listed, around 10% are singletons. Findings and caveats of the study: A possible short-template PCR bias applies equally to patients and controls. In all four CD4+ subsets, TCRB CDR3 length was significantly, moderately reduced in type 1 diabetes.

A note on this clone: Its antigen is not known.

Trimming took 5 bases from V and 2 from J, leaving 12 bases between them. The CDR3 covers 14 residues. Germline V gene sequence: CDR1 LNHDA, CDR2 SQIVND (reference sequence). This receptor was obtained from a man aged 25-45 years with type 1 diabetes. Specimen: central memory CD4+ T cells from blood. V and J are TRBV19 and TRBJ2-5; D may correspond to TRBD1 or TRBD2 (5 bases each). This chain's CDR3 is CASSLWDVQETQYF. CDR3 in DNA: TGTGCCAGTAGTCTATGGGACGTACAAGAGACCCAGTACTTC.